These 23 T cell receptor beta chains were all obtained from the same sample, sequenced in a study of blood T cell repertoires in COVID-19. Libraries were prepared by immunoSEQ multiplex PCR; TCRdb keeps only in-frame clonotypes and omits some of them. The data contain about 80,000 clones, 70% to 90% of them singletons. Material: peripheral blood. These receptors originate from a man older than 75 with active or convalescent COVID-19.

The chain recombines TRBV2 with TRBJ1-2; 10 bases map to TRBD1. This CDR3 has 15 amino acids. Germline V lookup: CDR1 SNHLY, CDR2 FYNNEI. The trim removed 7 bases at V and 8 bases at J, leaving 13 bases unmatched. The CDR3 DNA reads as TGTGCCAGCACTCGACTGACAGGGGGCAGTTTCGGCTACACCTTC. This translates into CASTRLTGGSFGYTF.

The CDR3 sequence: CATSRSGQGKYSNQPQHF. CDR3 DNA sequence: TGTGCCACCAGCAGATCCGGACAGGGTAAATATAGCAATCAGCCCCAGCATTTT. The V and J genes are TRBV15 and TRBJ1-5, with 8 nucleotides matching TRBD1. Per germline, CDR1 LNHNV and CDR2 YYDKDF (reference sequence). The trim removed 2 bases at V and 0 bases at J, leaving 9 bases unmatched. The CDR3 is 18 residues long.

The chain couples TRBV11-3 to TRBJ2-1, with D possibly being TRBD1 (5 bases). The CDR3 has 16 amino acids. Trimming took 1 base from V and 7 from J, leaving 17 bases between them. CDR1 is SGHNT, CDR2 YENEEA, per germline. The CDR3 DNA reads as TGTGCCAGCAGCTTAGCTGGACACTTGGGTGCTAATGAGCAGTTCTTC. It codes for CASSLAGHLGANEQFF.

This clone was seen only a few times. V and J are TRBV19 and TRBJ2-2, with 13 bases identical to TRBD2. The junction had 10 bases not matched to a gene; V was cut back by 8 bases and J by 7 bases. Germline CDR1 and CDR2: LNHDA and SQIVND (reference sequence). The CDR3 length is 16 residues. The CDR3 DNA follows: TGTGCCAGTGCAAAAGGACTAGCGGGAGCCGGCGGGGAGCTGTTTTTT. Its translation: CASAKGLAGAGGELFF. The full variable domain, in which reference TRBV19 and TRBJ2-2 provide the parts outside the CDR3, is DGGITQSPKYLFRKEGQNVTLSCEQNLNHDAMYWYRQDPGQGLRLIYYSQIVNDFQKGDIAEGYSVSREKKESFPLTVTSAQKNPTAFYLCASAKGLAGAGGELFFGEGSRLTVL.

The chain combines TRBV5-1 with TRBJ2-5, with TRBD1 identical over 7 bases. This CDR3 is built from 15 residues. Germline V gives CDR1 SGHRS, CDR2 YFSETQ. J was trimmed by 5 bases and V by 4 bases; bases with no gene match: 11. CDR3 sequence reads: CASSRMGQQGETQYF. DNA of the CDR3: TGCGCCAGCAGCCGGATGGGACAGCAAGGCGAGACCCAGTACTTC.

The chain uses TRBV19 and TRBJ1-1; 8 bases fit TRBD1. The CDR3 contains 13 residues. J was trimmed by 3 bases and V by 9 bases; bases with no gene match: 6. In germline, CDR1 is LNHDA, CDR2 SQIVND (reference sequence). The CDR3 region is CASRGRLDTEAFF. The CDR3 DNA reads TGTGCCAGCAGGGGGCGTTTAGACACTGAAGCTTTCTTT.

In DNA form, the CDR3 reads TGTGCCAGCTCAGCGTCTCGGGACAGCATTAATGAAAAACTGTTTTTT. This codes for CASSASRDSINEKLFF. The chain carries TRBV18 and TRBJ1-4; 7 bases map to TRBD1. The CDR3 is 16 residues long. Looked up from germline, CDR1 is KGHSH and CDR2 is LQKENI. J was trimmed by 4 bases and V by 5 bases; bases with no gene match: 10.

V usage is TRBV5-1 and J usage is TRBJ2-5; 7 bases are a match to TRBD1. The CDR3 sequence is 14 residues long. V was clipped by 2 bases and J by 2 bases; unmatched bases: 3. Germline CDR1 is SGHRS and CDR2 is YFSETQ. In nucleotides, the CDR3 is TGCGCCAGCAGCTTCAGGGACAGACAAGAGACCCAGTACTTC. It yields the protein CASSFRDRQETQYF.

The chain couples TRBV30 to TRBJ2-3; 13 positions match TRBD2. This CDR3 contains 16 residues. Per germline, CDR1 GTSNPN and CDR2 SVGIG (reference sequence). The V and J ends lost 4 bases and 4 bases, in that order; junction bases with no gene match: 8. The CDR3 nucleotides read TGTGCCTGGACCGTAGGACTAGCGGGAGCGGCAGATACGCAGTATTTT. Encoded protein: CAWTVGLAGAADTQYF.

With regard to this clone: The sample has other DNA sequences that encode this CDR3 too. The chain couples TRBV2 to TRBJ1-5; 7 bases agree with TRBD1. Germline V gives CDR1 SNHLY, CDR2 FYNNEI. Trimming cost V 6 bases and J 2 bases; bases outside gene matches: 7. The CDR3 has 15 residues. This CDR3 reads CASRPQGVGNQPQHF. CDR3 coding DNA: TGTGCCAGCAGACCCCAGGGGGTAGGCAATCAGCCCCAGCATTTT.

The genes are TRBV6-1 and TRBJ2-3, with D perhaps TRBD1 (6 bases). There are 15 residues in the CDR3. Trimming pared 0 bases from V and 5 bases from J, leaving 12 bases between. Germline V gives CDR1 MNHNS, CDR2 SASEGT. In DNA, the CDR3 is TGTGCCAGCAGTGAAGCTGGGCAGGGGCGAGATACGCAGTATTTT. It is translated as CASSEAGQGRDTQYF.

DNA of the CDR3: TGTGCCAGCATGGGGGGGGTCTATGGCTACACCTTC. This sequence encodes CASMGGVYGYTF. The chain is built from TRBV28 and TRBJ1-2, with D possibly TRBD1 on 5 matching bases. Deletions cut 7 bases from V and 4 bases from J, with 10 bases between. Germline values: CDR1 MDHEN, CDR2 SYDVKM. CDR3 length: 12 residues.

The chain is built from TRBV7-7 and TRBJ2-1; tentative D call: TRBD2 (5 bases). Germline V gene lookup returns CDR1 SSHAT and CDR2 FNYEAQ (reference sequence). The CDR3 sequence is 14 residues long. The V end lost 2 bases, the J end lost 5 bases, and 10 bases lay between the germline ends. This chain's CDR3 is CASSLSGRDNEQFF. The CDR3 DNA sequence: TGTGCCAGCAGCTTATCCGGGCGGGACAATGAGCAGTTCTTC.

This clone has just one count. Because the CDR3's place on the DNA is in doubt, the DNA is left out and the CDR3 is given as listed by TCRdb. The chain has TRBV6-5 and TRBJ2-7; the tabulated D call, TRBD2, remains unverified against the DNA. Germline V CDR1 and CDR2: MNHEY, SVGAGI. With termini counted, the CDR3 has 14 amino acids. The CDR3 is CASSYGTALFWQYV.

The chain couples TRBV2 to TRBJ2-7; 13 bases match TRBD2. J was trimmed by 3 bases and V by 6 bases; bases with no gene match: 5. The CDR3 is 15 amino acids. Germline loops: CDR1 SNHLY, CDR2 FYNNEI. The CDR3 region has the DNA TGTGCCAGCAGCCCCCGGACTAGCGGGGGCTACGAGCAGTACGTC. It is translated as CASSPRTSGGYEQYV.

This clone was detected only once. This chain links TRBV20-1 with TRBJ2-3; 7 bases are shared with TRBD2. With V trimmed by 3 bases and J by 1 base, 7 bases remained unmatched. The CDR3 length is 15 residues. Germline V gene data show CDR1 as DFQATT and CDR2 as SNEGSKA (reference sequence). CDR3 residues: CSASKASGGTDTQYF. The CDR3 nucleotides read TGCAGTGCTAGTAAGGCTAGCGGAGGCACAGATACGCAGTATTTT.

CDR3 DNA sequence: TGTGCCAGCACAGATTTCACCGGGGAGCTGTTTTTT. Translated, it gives CASTDFTGELFF. The chain joins TRBV2 to TRBJ2-2; D is undetermined. The germline V gene encodes CDR1 SNHLY and CDR2 FYNNEI. V dropped 7 bases and J dropped 4 bases, with 7 bases sitting between them. The CDR3 is made up of 12 amino acids.

The V gene is TRBV5-1, the J gene TRBJ1-1; D might be TRBD1 (5 bases). V gave up 0 bases and J gave up 2 bases, with 8 bases separating them. The CDR3 length is 14 residues. CDR1 and CDR2 (germline): SGHRS, YFSETQ. This chain's CDR3 is CASSLVTGNTEAFF. The CDR3 nucleotides read TGCGCCAGCAGCTTGGTTACAGGTAACACTGAAGCTTTCTTT. The whole variable domain, filled in from reference TRBV5-1 and TRBJ1-1, reads KAGVTQTPRYLIKTRGQQVTLSCSPISGHRSVSWYQQTPGQGLQFLFEYFSETQRNKGNFPGRFSGRQFSNSRSEMNVSTLELGDSALYLCASSLVTGNTEAFFGQGTRLTVV.

This clone has only one observation. This sequence joins TRBV5-6 and TRBJ1-1, with 9 nucleotides matching TRBD1. CDR3 length equals 15 residues. Losses at the gene ends were 5 bases for V and 2 bases for J; bases not matched to a gene: 7. The germline V gene encodes CDR1 SGHDT and CDR2 YYEEEE. The CDR3 loop reads CASRPRDRVNTEAFF. The CDR3 region has the DNA TGTGCCAGCAGACCCCGGGACAGGGTTAACACTGAAGCTTTCTTT.

The rearrangement joins TRBV5-1 to TRBJ1-2; D unclear. V was cut by 0 bases and J by 4 bases, with 13 bases left in between. Germline V gene data show CDR1 as SGHRS and CDR2 as YFSETQ. There are 15 residues in the CDR3. CDR3 bases: TGCGCCAGCAGCTTGGAGTCCGGTGGTACCTATGGCTACACCTTC. This codes for CASSLESGGTYGYTF.

The chain has TRBV5-8 and TRBJ2-7, with 7 nucleotides matching TRBD2. CDR3 length equals 13 residues. In germline, CDR1 is SGHTS, CDR2 YDEGEE. V dropped 6 bases and J dropped 7; count of bases not matched to a gene: 10. The CDR3 loop reads CASTSRRGGEQYV. CDR3 sequence (DNA): TGTGCCAGCACCTCGAGGAGGGGAGGGGAGCAGTACGTC.

This chain links TRBV20-1 with TRBJ1-3; D uncertain. Trimming removed 3 bases from V and 4 bases from J, with 19 bases in between. The CDR3 runs to 16 residues. CDR1 and CDR2 (germline): DFQATT, SNEGSKA (reference sequence). The CDR3 sequence is CSASGTAGGLGNTIYF. The CDR3 DNA sequence: TGCAGTGCTAGTGGTACAGCAGGAGGTCTCGGAAACACCATATATTTT.

This clone was recorded only once. This chain connects TRBV6-1 to TRBJ2-5; maybe TRBD2 (5 bases). Germline V gene sequence: CDR1 MNHNS, CDR2 SASEGT. Trimming cost V 3 bases and J 4 bases, with 15 bases left between them. The CDR3 totals 15 residues. The DNA of the CDR3 is TGTGCCAGCAGTGAGCGGACTCTCCGGGGAGAGACCCAGTACTTC. Its translation: CASSERTLRGETQYF.